The rows below give T cell receptor beta chains drawn from one sample of a study of blood T cell repertoires in COVID-19. This table comes from immunoSEQ multiplex PCR, and its TCRdb copy is limited to in-frame clones, with some not included. The table shows about 250,000 clones, with under 90% occurring only once. Sequenced material: PBMCs or T cells enriched from blood (not recorded which). These receptors originate from a man aged 18 to 29 who had recovered from COVID-19. CDR3s include the opening cysteine and the closing phenylalanine or tryptophan. Fields, in order: D gene, V gene, J gene, clone size, CDR3 protein, CDR3 DNA. D genes are given only for firm matches. Clone size, where shown, is once, few, many, or a class for clones that have expanded.

TRBD2	TRBV27	TRBJ2-1	-	CASSSLAGNEQFF	TGTGCCAGCAGTTCATTAGCGGGGAATGAGCAGTTCTTC
TRBD1	TRBV5-1	TRBJ2-7	-	CASSFGGQGYEQYF	TGCGCCAGCAGCTTCGGGGGACAGGGATACGAGCAGTACTTC
-	TRBV4-2	TRBJ1-1	-	CASSQDWAREDTEAFF	TGTGCCAGCAGCCAAGATTGGGCCAGGGAGGACACTGAAGCTTTCTTT
-	TRBV19	TRBJ1-1	-	CASSIGPWEGTEAFF	TGTGCCAGTAGTATTGGTCCGTGGGAGGGCACTGAAGCTTTCTTT
TRBD1	TRBV5-1	TRBJ1-4	few	CASSPGGNEKLFF	TGCGCCAGCAGTCCAGGGGGTAATGAAAAACTGTTTTTT
TRBD2	TRBV6-5	TRBJ2-7	-	CASSYTSGGSQEQYF	TGTGCCAGCAGTTACACTAGCGGGGGCTCCCAGGAGCAGTACTTC
-	TRBV15	TRBJ2-1	-	CATSRDTGYNEQFF	TGTGCCACCAGCAGAGATACGGGGTACAATGAGCAGTTCTTC
-	TRBV18	TRBJ1-2	-	CASSPGRGEDYGYTF	TGTGCCAGCTCACCGGGGCGGGGAGAAGACTATGGCTACACCTTC
-	TRBV3-1/TRBV3-2	TRBJ2-5	-	CASSQDFGQQETQYF	TGTGCCAGCAGCCAAGATTTTGGGCAGCAAGAGACCCAGTACTTC
-	TRBV7-9	TRBJ2-3	-	CASSLAGRPGDTQYF	TGTGCCAGCAGCTTAGCGGGCAGGCCTGGGGATACGCAGTATTTT
-	TRBV2	TRBJ1-2	-	CARTGEGNYGYTF	TGTGCCAGGACCGGGGAGGGTAACTATGGCTACACCTTC
TRBD2	TRBV18	TRBJ2-1	-	CASSPKREGHEQFF	TGTGCCAGCTCACCAAAGCGGGAGGGCCATGAGCAGTTCTTC
-	TRBV27	TRBJ1-5	once	CASSFQSNQPQHF	TGTGCCAGCAGTTTTCAAAGCAATCAGCCCCAGCATTTT
TRBD1	TRBV18	TRBJ2-5	-	CASSPSGQGETQYF	TGTGCCAGCTCACCATCGGGACAGGGGGAGACCCAGTACTTC
-	TRBV7-8	TRBJ1-1	-	CASSLEGGDTEAFF	TGTGCCAGCAGCTTAGAGGGAGGGGACACTGAAGCTTTCTTT
-	TRBV12-5	TRBJ1-1	-	CASGQVEAFF	TGTGCTAGTGGCCAGGTGGAAGCTTTCTTT
-	TRBV6-1	TRBJ1-1	-	CASSEPAGEGKAFF	TGTGCCAGCAGTGAACCGGCCGGAGAGGGCAAAGCTTTCTTT
TRBD1	TRBV5-1	TRBJ1-2	-	CASSEGTGVGYTF	TGCGCCAGCAGCGAGGGGACAGGGGTCGGCTACACCTTC